The rows below give T cell receptor beta chains drawn from one sample of a study of neurological immune-mediated disorders. TCRdb recomputed calls from the 5' RACE reads with MiXCR, one row per CDR3 protein. Counted here are 45,000 or so distinct CDR3 sequences, roughly 3% occurring once; the ten biggest clones make up approximately 15%. The sequencing input was PBMCs. The receptors were gathered from a woman between 45 and 65 years old with multiple sclerosis. Both conserved end residues are trimmed from each CDR3. Each record gives: V gene, J gene, CDR3 protein.

>TRBV10-3|TRBJ2-6
AISEFQLRGSGANVLT
>TRBV7-9|TRBJ2-2
ASSSGPSNTGELF
>TRBV11-2|TRBJ2-5
ASSLRGGLYQETQY
>TRBV20-1|TRBJ1-5
SARDYLNSNQPQH
>TRBV5-1|TRBJ2-1
ASSSGSGNEQF
>TRBV7-9|TRBJ1-5
ASSLEWGGGNQPQH
>TRBV20-1|TRBJ2-1
SAREGVSYYNEQF
>TRBV15|TRBJ2-4
ATSRPSGGLAKNIQY
>TRBV20-1|TRBJ1-1
SARGLLNTEAF
>TRBV20-1|TRBJ2-7
SAIWVAASYEQY
>TRBV5-1|TRBJ2-3
ASSSPQRESTDTQY
>TRBV6-1|TRBJ2-3
ASSGVVAGDLDTQY
>TRBV5-1|TRBJ2-5
ASSFSGNYQETQY
>TRBV7-2|TRBJ2-3
ASSLNSPHTADTQY
>TRBV20-1|TRBJ2-3
SADASGFLTDTQY
>TRBV5-1|TRBJ2-5
ASSPGLAGAKETQY
>TRBV12-3/TRBV12-4|TRBJ2-5
ASSFAQGGETQY
>TRBV3-1|TRBJ2-3
ASSQAVVKDRITDTQY
>TRBV27|TRBJ1-1
ASRDGNTEAF
>TRBV7-9|TRBJ1-2
ASSSEGRPTNGYT
>TRBV28|TRBJ1-6
ASTLLAGTGGSTLN
>TRBV20-1|TRBJ1-3
SARAPDRVPPYSGNTIY
>TRBV20-1|TRBJ2-1
SARLRGRSNEQF
>TRBV5-1|TRBJ2-2
ASTLRGNTGELF
>TRBV29-1|TRBJ1-1
SAEGTGVTEAF
>TRBV15|TRBJ2-5
ATSRSGSGETQY
>TRBV28|TRBJ2-6
ASSPPLGDRGSGAKVLT
>TRBV29-1|TRBJ2-3
SVPAGGSGDTQY
>TRBV3-1|TRBJ1-6
ASSQVDRAGPLH
>TRBV3-1|TRBJ2-1
ASSPRGSYNEQF